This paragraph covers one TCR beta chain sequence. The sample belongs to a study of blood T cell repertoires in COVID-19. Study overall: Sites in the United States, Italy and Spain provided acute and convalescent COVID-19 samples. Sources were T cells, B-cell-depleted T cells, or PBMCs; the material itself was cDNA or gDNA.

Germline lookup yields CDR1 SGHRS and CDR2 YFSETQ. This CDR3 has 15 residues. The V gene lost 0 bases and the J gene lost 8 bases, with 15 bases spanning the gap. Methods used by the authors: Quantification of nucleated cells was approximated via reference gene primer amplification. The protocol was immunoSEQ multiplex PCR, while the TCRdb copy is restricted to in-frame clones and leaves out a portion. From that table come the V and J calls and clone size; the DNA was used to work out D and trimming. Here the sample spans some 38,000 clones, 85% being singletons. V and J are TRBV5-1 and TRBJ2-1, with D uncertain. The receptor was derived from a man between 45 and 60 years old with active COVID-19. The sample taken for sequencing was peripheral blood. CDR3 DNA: TGCGCCAGCAGCTTGGAATCCCGGGTGGCGGATGAGCAGTTCTTC. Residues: CASSLESRVADEQFF.